Listed below are T cell receptor beta chains from one sample, sequenced in a study of T cells in localized non-small cell lung cancer. Generated by immunoSEQ multiplex PCR, the TCRdb table keeps only in-frame clones and is missing some. This sample yields over 25,000 clones, of which 92% are seen a single time; over 2% belongs to the top ten. Sequenced material: peripheral blood, taken before any cancer treatment. These receptor sequences come from a female donor of 60 years or more with stage I lung adenocarcinoma. The CDR3 runs from the conserved cysteine through the conserved F or W. The D gene is left open where the match is weak. For some rows the clone size is stated as once, few or many, or as a class when expanded; others skip it.

j_gene: TRBJ1-3
abundance: .
d_gene: TRBD1
v_gene: TRBV15
CDR3aa: CATSTGGTRGNTIYF
CDR3nt: TGTGCCACCTCGACAGGGGGCACGCGGGGAAACACCATATATTTT

j_gene: TRBJ2-3
abundance: .
d_gene: TRBD2
v_gene: TRBV15
CDR3aa: CATSRRRLAGPGTDTQYF
CDR3nt: TGTGCCACCAGCAGAAGGCGACTAGCGGGGCCTGGAACAGATACGCAGTATTTT

j_gene: TRBJ2-7
abundance: .
d_gene: .
v_gene: TRBV15
CDR3aa: CATSDGTPGTYEQYF
CDR3nt: TGTGCCACCAGCGACGGGACACCTGGAACCTACGAGCAGTACTTC

j_gene: TRBJ1-1
abundance: .
d_gene: .
v_gene: TRBV7-6
CDR3aa: CASSLNPGNTEAFF
CDR3nt: TGTGCCAGCAGCTTAAACCCTGGGAACACTGAAGCTTTCTTT

j_gene: TRBJ1-4
abundance: .
d_gene: .
v_gene: TRBV18
CDR3aa: CASSNPELEKLFF
CDR3nt: TGTGCCAGCTCAAACCCGGAGCTCGAAAAACTGTTTTTT

j_gene: TRBJ2-7
abundance: .
d_gene: .
v_gene: TRBV2
CDR3aa: CASTDSIPGQLSYEQYF
CDR3nt: TGTGCCAGCACCGACTCCATACCGGGACAACTTTCCTACGAGCAGTACTTC

j_gene: TRBJ1-5
abundance: .
d_gene: .
v_gene: TRBV2
CDR3aa: CASSELSFNQPQHF
CDR3nt: TGTGCCAGCAGTGAATTGAGCTTTAATCAGCCCCAGCATTTT

j_gene: TRBJ1-2
abundance: .
d_gene: TRBD1
v_gene: TRBV2
CDR3aa: CASMGQGYGYTF
CDR3nt: TGTGCCAGCATGGGACAGGGGTATGGCTACACCTTC

j_gene: TRBJ1-4
abundance: .
d_gene: .
v_gene: TRBV5-4
CDR3aa: CASSLQGRTNEKLFF
CDR3nt: TGTGCCAGCAGCTTACAGGGTCGGACTAATGAAAAACTGTTTTTT

j_gene: TRBJ2-7
abundance: .
d_gene: .
v_gene: TRBV7-9
CDR3aa: CASTSDTSSYEQYF
CDR3nt: TGTGCCAGCACCTCGGACACAAGCTCCTACGAGCAGTACTTC

j_gene: TRBJ1-5
abundance: .
d_gene: .
v_gene: TRBV19
CDR3aa: CASSIYTGALGQPQHF
CDR3nt: TGTGCCAGTAGTATATACACCGGGGCCTTGGGGCAGCCCCAGCATTTT

j_gene: TRBJ1-5
abundance: .
d_gene: TRBD1
v_gene: TRBV15
CDR3aa: CATSPRGTATDQPQHF
CDR3nt: TGTGCCACCAGCCCCCGGGGGACAGCGACCGATCAGCCCCAGCATTTT

j_gene: TRBJ2-7
abundance: .
d_gene: .
v_gene: TRBV5-4
CDR3aa: CASSPRAAASSYEQYF
CDR3nt: TGTGCCAGCAGCCCACGCGCCGCCGCGAGCTCCTACGAGCAGTACTTC

j_gene: TRBJ1-4
abundance: .
d_gene: .
v_gene: TRBV11-3
CDR3aa: CASSPRGGEKLFF
CDR3nt: TGTGCCAGCAGCCCCAGAGGGGGTGAAAAACTGTTTTTT

j_gene: TRBJ1-1
abundance: .
d_gene: .
v_gene: TRBV14
CDR3aa: CASSYGMNTEAFF
CDR3nt: TGTGCCAGCAGCTACGGGATGAACACTGAAGCTTTCTTT

j_gene: TRBJ2-1
abundance: once
d_gene: .
v_gene: TRBV5-8
CDR3aa: CATSLRGALDEQFF
CDR3nt: TGTGCCACCAGTCTCAGGGGGGCTCTCGATGAGCAGTTCTTC

j_gene: TRBJ2-2
abundance: .
d_gene: .
v_gene: TRBV18
CDR3aa: CASSPPNTGELFF
CDR3nt: TGTGCCAGCTCACCACCGAACACCGGGGAGCTGTTTTTT

j_gene: TRBJ2-1
abundance: .
d_gene: TRBD2
v_gene: TRBV10-3
CDR3aa: CAINEGASGDDEQFF
CDR3nt: TGTGCCATCAACGAGGGGGCTAGCGGGGACGATGAGCAGTTCTTC

j_gene: TRBJ1-4
abundance: .
d_gene: .
v_gene: TRBV2
CDR3aa: CASSVRTADEKLFF
CDR3nt: TGTGCCAGCAGTGTTCGAACAGCCGATGAAAAACTGTTTTTT

j_gene: TRBJ2-1
abundance: .
d_gene: TRBD2
v_gene: TRBV19
CDR3aa: CASSSLQRGVGEQFF
CDR3nt: TGTGCCAGTAGTTCCTTACAGCGGGGGGTCGGTGAGCAGTTCTTC

j_gene: TRBJ2-2
abundance: .
d_gene: .
v_gene: TRBV6-6
CDR3aa: CASRWNTGELFF
CDR3nt: TGTGCCAGCAGGTGGAACACCGGGGAGCTGTTTTTT

j_gene: TRBJ2-7
abundance: .
d_gene: .
v_gene: TRBV7-8
CDR3aa: CASSLERVRQYF
CDR3nt: TGTGCCAGCAGCTTAGAGCGGGTCCGGCAGTACTTC

j_gene: TRBJ2-5
abundance: .
d_gene: TRBD2
v_gene: TRBV9
CDR3aa: CASSVEEGLAAQYF
CDR3nt: TGTGCCAGCAGCGTAGAGGAAGGACTAGCGGCCCAGTACTTC

j_gene: TRBJ1-1
abundance: .
d_gene: .
v_gene: TRBV6-1
CDR3aa: CASSADAGHGGEAFF
CDR3nt: TGTGCCAGCAGCGCTGACGCAGGCCATGGGGGGGAAGCTTTCTTT

j_gene: TRBJ1-1
abundance: .
d_gene: TRBD1
v_gene: TRBV4-3
CDR3aa: CASSHVGQGSEAFF
CDR3nt: TGCGCCAGCAGCCATGTGGGACAGGGCTCTGAAGCTTTCTTT

j_gene: TRBJ2-3
abundance: .
d_gene: .
v_gene: TRBV12-5
CDR3aa: CASGLSRTSTDTQYF
CDR3nt: TGTGCTAGTGGTTTATCCAGAACTAGCACAGATACGCAGTATTTT

j_gene: TRBJ2-7
abundance: .
d_gene: .
v_gene: TRBV6-6
CDR3aa: CASSYRGYEQYF
CDR3nt: TGTGCCAGCAGTTACCGGGGGTACGAGCAGTACTTC

j_gene: TRBJ1-1
abundance: .
d_gene: TRBD1
v_gene: TRBV6-6
CDR3aa: CASRATGDAEAFF
CDR3nt: TGTGCCAGCAGGGCCACAGGGGACGCTGAAGCTTTCTTT

j_gene: TRBJ1-6
abundance: .
d_gene: TRBD1
v_gene: TRBV4-3
CDR3aa: CASLPGDRVNSPLHF
CDR3nt: TGCGCCAGCCTTCCGGGGGACAGGGTGAATTCACCCCTCCACTTT

j_gene: TRBJ1-2
abundance: few
d_gene: .
v_gene: TRBV23-1
CDR3aa: CASQGSGTNYGYTF
CDR3nt: TGCGCCAGTCAGGGTTCGGGGACCAACTATGGCTACACCTTC

j_gene: TRBJ1-1
abundance: .
d_gene: TRBD1
v_gene: TRBV7-3
CDR3aa: CASSARQGATEAFF
CDR3nt: TGTGCCAGCAGCGCACGACAGGGGGCGACTGAAGCTTTCTTT

j_gene: TRBJ1-2
abundance: once
d_gene: TRBD1
v_gene: TRBV28
CDR3aa: CASSLPRTGIHNYGYTF
CDR3nt: TGTGCCAGCAGCTTACCACGGACAGGGATACATAACTATGGCTACACCTTC

j_gene: TRBJ1-6
abundance: .
d_gene: .
v_gene: TRBV7-8
CDR3aa: CASSFARATGNSPLHF
CDR3nt: TGTGCCAGCAGCTTCGCCAGGGCTACTGGGAATTCACCCCTCCACTTT

j_gene: TRBJ1-1
abundance: .
d_gene: .
v_gene: TRBV7-2
CDR3aa: CASTGQWNTEAFF
CDR3nt: TGTGCCAGCACCGGACAGTGGAACACTGAAGCTTTCTTT

j_gene: TRBJ2-1
abundance: .
d_gene: .
v_gene: TRBV7-2
CDR3aa: CASSGPKKAAYNEQFF
CDR3nt: TGTGCCAGCAGCGGACCGAAAAAAGCGGCCTACAATGAGCAGTTCTTC

j_gene: TRBJ1-1
abundance: .
d_gene: .
v_gene: TRBV10-2
CDR3aa: CASSDSMNTEAFF
CDR3nt: TGCGCCAGCAGTGACAGTATGAACACTGAAGCTTTCTTT

j_gene: TRBJ2-7
abundance: .
d_gene: TRBD1
v_gene: TRBV6-1
CDR3aa: CASSRDSYEQYF
CDR3nt: TGTGCCAGCAGTAGGGACAGCTACGAGCAGTACTTC

j_gene: TRBJ1-1
abundance: .
d_gene: .
v_gene: TRBV7-2
CDR3aa: CASSAFQGGTEAFF
CDR3nt: TGTGCCAGCAGCGCATTCCAGGGAGGCACTGAAGCTTTCTTT

j_gene: TRBJ1-6
abundance: .
d_gene: .
v_gene: TRBV6-4
CDR3aa: CASSVFSVNSPLHF
CDR3nt: TGTGCCAGCAGTGTATTCTCGGTAAATTCACCCCTCCACTTT

j_gene: TRBJ1-4
abundance: .
d_gene: TRBD1
v_gene: TRBV2
CDR3aa: CASRAWTGGNEKLFF
CDR3nt: TGTGCCAGCAGAGCTTGGACAGGGGGGAATGAAAAACTGTTTTTT

j_gene: TRBJ2-2
abundance: .
d_gene: .
v_gene: TRBV7-8
CDR3aa: CASSPRTAANTGELFF
CDR3nt: TGTGCCAGCAGCCCCCGGACTGCCGCGAACACCGGGGAGCTGTTTTTT

j_gene: TRBJ2-2
abundance: .
d_gene: .
v_gene: TRBV4-2
CDR3aa: CASSQEWGPNTGELFF
CDR3nt: TGTGCCAGCAGCCAAGAATGGGGTCCGAACACCGGGGAGCTGTTTTTT

j_gene: TRBJ2-3
abundance: .
d_gene: TRBD2
v_gene: TRBV7-9
CDR3aa: CASRSTSGSTDTQYF
CDR3nt: TGTGCCAGCAGATCAACTAGCGGGAGCACAGATACGCAGTATTTT

j_gene: TRBJ2-6
abundance: .
d_gene: .
v_gene: TRBV5-1
CDR3aa: CASSTVSSGANVLTF
CDR3nt: TGCGCCAGCAGCACCGTAAGCTCTGGGGCCAACGTCCTGACTTTC

j_gene: TRBJ1-2
abundance: few
d_gene: .
v_gene: TRBV18
CDR3aa: CASSQGRQYYGYTF
CDR3nt: TGTGCCAGCTCCCAGGGGCGACAGTACTATGGCTACACCTTC

j_gene: TRBJ2-1
abundance: .
d_gene: TRBD2
v_gene: TRBV19
CDR3aa: CASSMGTGGSSYNEQFF
CDR3nt: TGTGCCAGTAGTATGGGAACGGGGGGTAGCTCCTACAATGAGCAGTTCTTC

j_gene: TRBJ1-5
abundance: .
d_gene: .
v_gene: TRBV5-4
CDR3aa: CASSSGGNQPQHF
CDR3nt: TGTGCCAGCAGCTCCGGGGGGAATCAGCCCCAGCATTTT